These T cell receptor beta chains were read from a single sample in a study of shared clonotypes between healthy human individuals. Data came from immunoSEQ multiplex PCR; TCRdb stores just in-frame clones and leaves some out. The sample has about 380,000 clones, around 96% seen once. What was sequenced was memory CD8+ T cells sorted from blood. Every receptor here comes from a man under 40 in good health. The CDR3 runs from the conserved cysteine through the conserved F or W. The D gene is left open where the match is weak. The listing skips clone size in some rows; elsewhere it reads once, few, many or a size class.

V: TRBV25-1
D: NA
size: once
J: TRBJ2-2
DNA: TGTGCCAGCAGTGAAAGGGGGGCGGGAGCCGGGGAGCTGTTTTTT
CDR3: CASSERGAGAGELFF

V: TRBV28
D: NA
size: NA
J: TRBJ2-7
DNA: TGTGCCAGCAGCCGGAGCGGAAGAACCTACGAGCAGTACTTC
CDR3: CASSRSGRTYEQYF

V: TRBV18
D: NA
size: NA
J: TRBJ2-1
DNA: TGTGCCAGCTCACTCCAGGGGAATGAGCAGTTCTTC
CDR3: CASSLQGNEQFF

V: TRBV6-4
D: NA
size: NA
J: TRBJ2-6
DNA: TGTGCCAGCAGTTCTGGGGGCCTTAGCTCTGGGGCCAACGTCCTGACTTTC
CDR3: CASSSGGLSSGANVLTF

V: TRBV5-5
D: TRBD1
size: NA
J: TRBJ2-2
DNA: TGTGCCAGCAGTTTACAGGGGAGCCTGCTGGGCACCGGGGAGCTGTTTTTT
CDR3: CASSLQGSLLGTGELFF

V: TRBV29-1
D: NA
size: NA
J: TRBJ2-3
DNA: TGCAGCGTTAGAGGGGCTCCGGGCACAGATACGCAGTATTTT
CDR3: CSVRGAPGTDTQYF

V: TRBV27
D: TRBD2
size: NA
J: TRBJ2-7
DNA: TGTGCCAGCAGGCGGTCCGGGACTAGCGGGAGGGCCGACCGCTACGAGCAGTACTTC
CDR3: CASRRSGTSGRADRYEQYF

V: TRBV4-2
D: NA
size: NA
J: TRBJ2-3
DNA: TGTGCCAGCAGCCAAGGTATGGACTGGGGCACAGATACGCAGTATTTT
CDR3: CASSQGMDWGTDTQYF

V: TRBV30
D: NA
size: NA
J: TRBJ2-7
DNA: TGTGCCTGGAGTGGTTGGTTTGGATACGAGCAGTACTTC
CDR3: CAWSGWFGYEQYF

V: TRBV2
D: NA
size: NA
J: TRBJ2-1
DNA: TGTGCCAGCAGTTCACTAGCCCCTAGGCAGTTCTTC
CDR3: CASSSLAPRQFF

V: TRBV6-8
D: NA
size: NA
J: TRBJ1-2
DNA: TGTGCCAGCAGTTACTCGCGGGGGTTTCCTAACTATGGCTACACCTTC
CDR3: CASSYSRGFPNYGYTF

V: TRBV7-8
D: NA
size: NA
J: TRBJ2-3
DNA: TGTGCCAGCAGCTTAATCCGCCAGACCACAGATACGCAGTATTTT
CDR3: CASSLIRQTTDTQYF

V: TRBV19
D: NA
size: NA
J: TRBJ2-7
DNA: TGTGCCAGTAGTTCCCCCCTGACGGCTGGCTCGTACGAGCAGTACTTC
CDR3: CASSSPLTAGSYEQYF

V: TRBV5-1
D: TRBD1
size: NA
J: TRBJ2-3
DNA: TGCGCCAGCAGCTTGGAAGGGGGCATGCAGTATTTT
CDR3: CASSLEGGMQYF

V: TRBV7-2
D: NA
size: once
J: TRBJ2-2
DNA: TGTGCCAGCAGCCTCCAAATTGGGGGCCCCGGGGAGCTGTTTTTT
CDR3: CASSLQIGGPGELFF

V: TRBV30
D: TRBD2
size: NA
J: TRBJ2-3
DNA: TGTGCCTGGACTAGCGGGGAACGCACAGATACGCAGTATTTT
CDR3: CAWTSGERTDTQYF

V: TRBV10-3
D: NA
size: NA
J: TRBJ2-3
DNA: TGTGCCATCAGCGAGACAGATACGCAGTATTTT
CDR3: CAISETDTQYF

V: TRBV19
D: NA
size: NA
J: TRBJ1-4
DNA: TGTGCCAGTAGTCCAAGGGTTGGGACCCTAGGACGGTTTTCAACTAATGAAAAACTGTTTTTT
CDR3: CASSPRVGTLGRFSTNEKLFF

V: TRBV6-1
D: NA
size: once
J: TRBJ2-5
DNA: TGTGCCAGCAGTTCAGGGGTAGAGACCCAGTACTTC
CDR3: CASSSGVETQYF

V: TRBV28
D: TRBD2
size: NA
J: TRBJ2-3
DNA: TGTGCCAGCAACCAAGCGGGTAGCGGGAGAGTGGGAACAGATACGCAGTATTTT
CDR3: CASNQAGSGRVGTDTQYF

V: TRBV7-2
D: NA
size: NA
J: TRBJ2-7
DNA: TGTGCCAGCAGCTTAGGCTTCTCCTACGAGCAGTACTTC
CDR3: CASSLGFSYEQYF

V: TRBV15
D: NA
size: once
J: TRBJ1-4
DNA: TGTGCCACCAGCAGAGATGAGGGTGGACAGCCCGAAAAACTGTTTTTT
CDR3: CATSRDEGGQPEKLFF

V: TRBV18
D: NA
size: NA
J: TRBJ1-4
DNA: TGTGCCAGCTCACCTGGGGCAACTAATGAAAAACTGTTTTTT
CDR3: CASSPGATNEKLFF

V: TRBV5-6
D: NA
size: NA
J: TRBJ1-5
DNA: TGTGCCAGCAGCGACCAGGGGTTGGATCAGCCCCAGCATTTT
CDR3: CASSDQGLDQPQHF

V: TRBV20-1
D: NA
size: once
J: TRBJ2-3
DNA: TGCAGTGCTAGGTTCGCAGATACGCAGTATTTT
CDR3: CSARFADTQYF

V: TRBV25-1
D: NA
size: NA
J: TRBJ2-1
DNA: TGTGCCAGCAGTAGGGTAGGGAGAGGGGACAATGAGCAGTTCTTC
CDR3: CASSRVGRGDNEQFF

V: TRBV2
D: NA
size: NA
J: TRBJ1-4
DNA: TGTGCCAGCAGACAGGGCCCGGTTAGGGAAAAACTGTTTTTT
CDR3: CASRQGPVREKLFF

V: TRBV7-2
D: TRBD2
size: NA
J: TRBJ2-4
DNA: TGTGCCAGCAGTGGGGGGGTGGCCAAAAACATTCAGTACTTC
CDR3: CASSGGVAKNIQYF

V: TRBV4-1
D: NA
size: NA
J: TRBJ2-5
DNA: TGCGCCAGCAGCCAGAGAGGTGCCTTCCAATTTGAGACCCAGTACTTC
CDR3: CASSQRGAFQFETQYF

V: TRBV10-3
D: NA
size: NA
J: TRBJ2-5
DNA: TGTGCCACCAAACGGGCTAGCGATCAAGAGACCCAGTACTTC
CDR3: CATKRASDQETQYF

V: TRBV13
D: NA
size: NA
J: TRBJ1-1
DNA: TGTGCCAGCAGCTTAGAACAGTTGGGATCGGGTAACACTGAAGCTTTCTTT
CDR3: CASSLEQLGSGNTEAFF

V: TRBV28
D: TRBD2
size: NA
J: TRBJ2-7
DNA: TGTGCCAGCAGGTTACTAGCGGGGGTTTACGAGCAGTACTTC
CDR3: CASRLLAGVYEQYF

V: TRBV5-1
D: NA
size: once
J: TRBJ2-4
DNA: TGCGCCAGCAGCGTACGGTATCCCAAAAACATTCAGTACTTC
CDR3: CASSVRYPKNIQYF

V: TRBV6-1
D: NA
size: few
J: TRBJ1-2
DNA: TGTGCCAGCAGTTCGGGGGGCTACACCTTC
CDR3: CASSSGGYTF

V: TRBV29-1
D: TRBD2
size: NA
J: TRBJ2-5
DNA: TGCAGCGTTGAACGACTAGCGGGCAACCAAGAGACCCAGTACTTC
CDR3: CSVERLAGNQETQYF

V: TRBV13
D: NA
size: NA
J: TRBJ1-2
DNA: TGTGCCAGCAGCTTACAAAGGGGCTATGGCTACACCTTC
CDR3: CASSLQRGYGYTF

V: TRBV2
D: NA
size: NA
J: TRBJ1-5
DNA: TGTGCCAGCAGTGCTGTGGACGGAGCTAATCAGCCCCAGCATTTT
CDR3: CASSAVDGANQPQHF

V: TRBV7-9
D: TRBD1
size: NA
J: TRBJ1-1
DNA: TGTGCCAGCAGCACAGGGGGCACTGAAGCTTTCTTT
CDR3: CASSTGGTEAFF

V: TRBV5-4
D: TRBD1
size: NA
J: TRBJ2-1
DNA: TGTGCCAGCAGCTGGACAGGGGGCAATGAGCAGTTCTTC
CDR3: CASSWTGGNEQFF

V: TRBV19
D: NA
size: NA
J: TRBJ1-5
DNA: TGTGCCAGTAGTATGGAGGCGGATCAGCCCCAGCATTTT
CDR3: CASSMEADQPQHF

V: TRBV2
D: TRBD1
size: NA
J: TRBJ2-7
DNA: TGTGCCAGCAGACCTAGGGACAGCTCCTACGAGCAGTACTTC
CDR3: CASRPRDSSYEQYF

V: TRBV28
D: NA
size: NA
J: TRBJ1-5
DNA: TGTGCCAGCAGTGAGTTTGGCAATCAGCCCCAGCATTTT
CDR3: CASSEFGNQPQHF

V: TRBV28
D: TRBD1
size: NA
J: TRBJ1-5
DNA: TGTGCCAGCAGAGACTCATCGGGACAGGGAGACAATCAGCCCCAGCATTTT
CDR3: CASRDSSGQGDNQPQHF

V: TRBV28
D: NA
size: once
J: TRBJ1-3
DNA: TGTGCCAGCAGTTTAGAGTTCGGAAGGACCTCTGGAAACACCATATATTTT
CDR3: CASSLEFGRTSGNTIYF

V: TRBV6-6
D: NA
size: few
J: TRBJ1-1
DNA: TGTGCCAGCCGGAGCGGGGGGACTGAAGCTTTCTTT
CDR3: CASRSGGTEAFF

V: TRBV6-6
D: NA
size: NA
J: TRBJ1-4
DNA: TGTGCCAGCAGTTACTCAGGGGGAGGAGGCGAAAAACTGTTTTTT
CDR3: CASSYSGGGGEKLFF

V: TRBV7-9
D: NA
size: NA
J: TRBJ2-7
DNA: TGTGCCAGCAGCTTAGCCCCAGCCTACGAGCAGTACTTC
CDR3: CASSLAPAYEQYF

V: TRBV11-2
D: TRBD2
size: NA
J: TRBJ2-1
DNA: TGTGCCAGCAGCGCACTTTGGGGGAGGGGCATAAATGAGCAGTTCTTC
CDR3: CASSALWGRGINEQFF

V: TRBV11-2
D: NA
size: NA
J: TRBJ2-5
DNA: TGTGCCAGCAGCCCGCACCCACAGGAAGAGACCCAGTACTTC
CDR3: CASSPHPQEETQYF

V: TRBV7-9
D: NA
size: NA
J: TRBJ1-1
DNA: TGTGCCAGCAGCTTAAGGGGTGACACTGAAGCTTTCTTT
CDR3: CASSLRGDTEAFF